There are a few counts of the clone carrying this T cell receptor beta chain. Antigen unknown. All trial patients relapsed after autologous stem cell transplantation. Under best response, outcomes were complete response, partial response or progressive disease. The data were taken from a study of PD-1 blockade in classical Hodgkin lymphoma. Overall study findings and caveats: Healthy donors reportedly exceeded newly diagnosed patients in baseline TCR diversity. Individuals initiating nivolumab under 1 year after ASCT were excluded.

The V gene end was trimmed by 1 base and the J gene end by 5 bases; junction bases not matched to a gene: 13. CDR1 is LGHNA, CDR2 YSLEER, per germline. CDR3 size: 17 residues. Libraries were prepared by immunoSEQ multiplex PCR; TCRdb keeps only in-frame clonotypes and omits some of them. The sample lists approximately 34,000 clones; approximately 82% were seen once. This receptor was taken from a human donor with classical Hodgkin lymphoma. The specimen comprised peripheral blood mononuclear cells (PBMCs), sampled before the second cycle of nivolumab. J is TRBJ2-5 and V is TRBV4-3; 7 bases agree with TRBD2. CDR3 loop: CASSQGLAVEVEETQYF. In DNA, the CDR3 is TGCGCCAGCAGCCAAGGTCTAGCGGTCGAAGTTGAGGAGACCCAGTACTTC.